Listed here are 20 T cell receptor beta chains from one sample, sequenced in a study of blood T cell repertoires in COVID-19. Libraries were prepared by immunoSEQ multiplex PCR; TCRdb keeps only in-frame clonotypes and omits some of them. The top ten clones hold about 3% of a sample with fewer than 350,000 clones, approximately 89% of them seen once. The sequenced sample was PBMCs or T cells enriched from blood (not recorded which). Source of these receptors: a man aged 35-49 years who had been exposed to COVID-19.

The chain links TRBV9 to TRBJ1-2, with 11 bases fitting TRBD1. The length of the CDR3 is 18 residues. Per germline, CDR1 SGDLS and CDR2 YYNGEE. With 8 bases clipped from V and 3 bases from J, the junction kept 18 bases outside the gene matches. The DNA of the CDR3 is TGTGCCAGTTCTGGACCGTCGGGACAGGGGGGAGAGGACTATGGCTACACCTTC. It is translated as CASSGPSGQGGEDYGYTF.

The chain uses TRBV6-2 or TRBV6-3 and TRBJ2-5, with 11 bases fitting TRBD2. Per the germline V gene, CDR1 is MNHEY and CDR2 is SVGEGT. The CDR3 is 16 residues long. Losses at the gene ends were 1 base for V and 0 bases for J; bases not matched to a gene: 1. In nucleotides, the CDR3 is TGTGCCAGCAGTTACTGGGGACTAGCGGACCAAGAGACCCAGTACTTC. As protein: CASSYWGLADQETQYF.

The rearrangement links TRBV9 to TRBJ2-2; 9 bases match TRBD2. The CDR3 is 16 residues long. CDR1 and CDR2 from the germline V gene are SGDLS and YYNGEE. V dropped 0 bases and J dropped 5; count of bases not matched to a gene: 5. Here the CDR3 reads CASSVGAGGETGELFF. Here the CDR3 DNA reads TGTGCCAGCAGCGTAGGAGCGGGAGGTGAGACCGGGGAGCTGTTTTTT.

This clone showed up just once. The V gene is TRBV30, the J gene TRBJ2-4; D gene ambiguous. CDR1 and CDR2 (germline): GTSNPN, SVGIG (reference sequence). This CDR3 is built from 12 residues. V dropped 7 bases and J dropped 0 bases, with 7 bases sitting between them. CDR3 DNA: TGTGCCTTCAGAATAGCCAAAAACATTCAGTACTTC. Its translation is CAFRIAKNIQYF.

V gene TRBV7-2 combines with J gene TRBJ2-3; D gene unclear. Trimming took 1 base from V and 3 from J, leaving 8 bases between them. Germline CDR1 SGHTA, CDR2 FQGNSA. The CDR3 covers 14 residues. In DNA form, the CDR3 reads TGTGCCAGCAGCTTAGTATCAGTAACAGATACGCAGTATTTT. Amino acid sequence: CASSLVSVTDTQYF.

V gene TRBV6-2 or TRBV6-3 combines with J gene TRBJ1-1, with no clear D. V lost 0 bases, J lost 0 bases, and 11 bases lay in between. This CDR3 has 16 residues. Looked up from germline, CDR1 is MNHEY and CDR2 is SVGEGT. The CDR3 spells CASSYSRGTVNTEAFF. The CDR3 DNA sequence: TGTGCCAGCAGTTACTCTCGGGGTACGGTGAACACTGAAGCTTTCTTT.

CDR3 loop: CASSFQDYRAQYF. CDR3 in DNA: TGTGCCAGCAGTTTCCAGGACTACCGGGCGCAGTATTTT. The gene calls are TRBV28 and TRBJ2-3, with a weak D call TRBD2 (6 bases). Trimming took off 3 bases at V and 10 bases at J, with 14 bases between the two ends. The CDR3 consists of 13 residues. CDR1 is MDHEN, CDR2 SYDVKM, per germline.

The chain uses TRBV7-6 and TRBJ2-7; 9 nucleotides match TRBD1. The J segment lost 6 bases and the V segment lost 5 bases, leaving 5 bases of the junction unmatched. Germline V gene lookup returns CDR1 SGHVS and CDR2 FNYEAQ. CDR3 length: 13 residues. For the CDR3, the DNA is TGTGCCAGCAGCCTGGACAGGGGAGCCGAGCAGTACTTC. This translates into CASSLDRGAEQYF.

The chain is built from TRBV7-3 and TRBJ2-3; 8 nucleotides match TRBD2. Trimming took 5 bases from V and 8 from J; bases not matched to a gene: 15. This CDR3 comprises 16 residues. Germline V CDR1 and CDR2: SGHTA, FQGTGA. CDR3 DNA: TGTGCCAGCAGCCCCACCGGGACTAGTGGTGTTGGTACGCAGTATTTT. This gives the protein CASSPTGTSGVGTQYF.

The chain is built from TRBV12-5 and TRBJ2-7; 10 positions match TRBD2. Germline CDR1 and CDR2: LGHNT and FRNRAP. This CDR3 has 15 residues. V lost 2 bases and J lost 5; bases outside the gene matches: 6. CDR3 DNA: TGTGCTAGTGGTTTGACGCTAGCGGGAGACAACGAGCAGTACTTC. Translation gives CASGLTLAGDNEQYF. Variable domain in full (rest from reference TRBV12-5 and TRBJ2-7): DARVTQTPRHKVTEMGQEVTMRCQPILGHNTVFWYRQTMMQGLELLAYFRNRAPLDDSGMPKDRFSAEMPDATLATLKIQPSEPRDSAVYFCASGLTLAGDNEQYFGPGTRLTVT.

The J gene is TRBJ2-5, the V gene TRBV15; D not certain. This CDR3 region has 15 residues. The V end lost 0 bases, the J end lost 0 bases, and 8 bases lay between the germline ends. Germline CDR1 LNHNV, CDR2 YYDKDF (reference sequence). The CDR3 reads CATSRDPGYQETQYF. CDR3 nucleotides: TGTGCCACCAGCAGAGATCCCGGGTACCAAGAGACCCAGTACTTC. Full variable domain (remainder filled in from reference TRBV15 and TRBJ2-5): DAMVIQNPRYQVTQFGKPVTLSCSQTLNHNVMYWYQQKSSQAPKLLFHYYDKDFNNEADTPDNFQSRRPNTSFCFLDIRSPGLGDTAMYLCATSRDPGYQETQYFGPGTRLLVL.

The rearrangement uses TRBV5-8 and TRBJ1-1, with D perhaps matching TRBD1 (6 bases). The CDR3 length is 15 residues. Germline V lookup: CDR1 SGHTS, CDR2 YDEGEE. V shed 0 bases and J shed 5 bases, with 14 bases lying between them. The CDR3 protein is CASSLAGASFTEAFF. Here the CDR3 DNA reads TGTGCCAGCAGCTTGGCAGGGGCGAGTTTTACTGAAGCTTTCTTT.

The chain couples TRBV12-3 or TRBV12-4 to TRBJ2-1; D possibly corresponds to TRBD2 (6 bases). The CDR3 has 13 residues. V was cut by 4 bases and J by 4 bases, with 8 bases left in between. In nucleotides, the CDR3 is TGTGCCAGCAGTTGGGACTCGTACAATGAGCAGTTCTTC. This gives the protein CASSWDSYNEQFF.

This sequence joins TRBV7-9 and TRBJ2-7; D call uncertain. The V end was cut by 0 bases, the J end by 3 bases, with 9 bases between. Germline CDR1 reads SEHNR; CDR2 reads FQNEAQ (reference sequence). This CDR3 is built from 14 residues. CDR3 coding DNA: TGTGCCAGCAGCTTAGCGATTGGTAGCTACGAGCAGTACTTC. It yields the protein CASSLAIGSYEQYF.

This chain connects TRBV9 to TRBJ2-7, with D possibly TRBD1 on 6 matching bases. This CDR3 is built from 13 residues. Trimming pared 4 bases from V and 5 bases from J, leaving 13 bases between. Germline CDR1 is SGDLS and CDR2 is YYNGEE. The chain's CDR3 is CASSPQGLNEQYF. CDR3 nucleotides: TGTGCCAGCAGCCCCCAGGGGTTGAACGAGCAGTACTTC.

This chain connects TRBV16 to TRBJ1-2; D is possibly TRBD1 (5 bases). Per the germline V gene, CDR1 is KGHSY and CDR2 is FQNENV. Deletions cut 4 bases from V and 3 bases from J, with 15 bases between. There are 15 residues in the CDR3. The CDR3 DNA sequence: TGTGCCAGCAGCCCCTTAGGGGAGCGGGACTATGGCTACACCTTC. It codes for CASSPLGERDYGYTF.

This chain joins TRBV27 and TRBJ1-6, with 7 nucleotides matching TRBD1. The CDR3 spans 15 residues. The junction had 3 bases not matched to a gene; V was cut back by 0 bases and J by 7 bases. CDR1 MNHEY and CDR2 SMNVEV come from the germline V gene (reference sequence). CDR3 protein: CASSLSGGINSPLHF. CDR3 sequence (DNA): TGTGCCAGCAGTTTATCAGGGGGCATCAATTCACCCCTCCACTTT.

This chain connects TRBV6-5 to TRBJ1-1; D perhaps matches TRBD1 (5 bases). Trimming removed 7 bases from V and 0 bases from J, with 15 bases in between. The CDR3 length is 15 residues. Germline V gene data show CDR1 as MNHEY and CDR2 as SVGAGI. The chain's CDR3 is CASINPLDMNTEAFF. CDR3 nucleotides: TGTGCCAGCATCAACCCCCTGGACATGAACACTGAAGCTTTCTTT.

This sequence joins TRBV10-1 and TRBJ1-1; the D is unclear. The CDR3 has 15 residues. Germline V CDR1 and CDR2: WNHNN, SYGVQD (reference sequence). V gave up 6 bases and J gave up 1 base, with 15 bases separating them. CDR3 protein: CASSRKQSPNTEAFF. CDR3 in DNA: TGCGCCAGCAGCAGAAAACAGTCACCGAACACTGAAGCTTTCTTT.

This clone was seen only once. This chain uses TRBV5-1 with TRBJ2-7; D is unresolved. The CDR3 length is 12 residues. V was pared by 4 bases and J by 2 bases, with 7 bases between. The germline CDR1 and CDR2 sequences are SGHRS and YFSETQ. In DNA form, the CDR3 reads TGCGCCAGCAGCCCTGGCACCTACGAGCAGTACTTC. Amino acids: CASSPGTYEQYF.